This passage covers 18 T cell receptor beta chains from one sample sequenced in a study of cytomegalovirus exposure and HLA in healthy donors. The repertoire was sequenced with immunoSEQ multiplex PCR; TCRdb's copy has only in-frame clones and lacks some. This table has 250,000 to 400,000 clones, 70% to 90% appearing once. Input material: PBMCs. These receptors all stem from a man younger than 45 in good health and CMV-seronegative.

The chain couples TRBV5-4 to TRBJ2-5, with 9 nucleotides matching TRBD2. The CDR3 covers 16 residues. CDR1 and CDR2 from the germline V gene are SGHNT and YYREEE (reference sequence). Losses at the gene ends were 0 bases for V and 5 bases for J; bases not matched to a gene: 8. In nucleotides, the CDR3 is TGTGCCAGCAGCTTGGGCTCTAGCGGGGTGAGGGAGACCCAGTACTTC. Protein sequence: CASSLGSSGVRETQYF.

The V call is TRBV18, the J call TRBJ1-2; D unresolved. This CDR3 region has 13 residues. From germline, CDR1 is KGHSH and CDR2 LQKENI. Trimming left V 2 bases short and J 0 bases short, with 4 bases between. For the CDR3, the DNA is TGTGCCAGCTCACCAGAGACTAACTATGGCTACACCTTC. This gives the protein CASSPETNYGYTF.

V gene TRBV5-4 combines with J gene TRBJ2-1, with D perhaps matching TRBD1 (6 bases). The germline CDR1 and CDR2 sequences are SGHNT and YYREEE (reference sequence). Trimming took off 3 bases at V and 4 bases at J, with 11 bases between the two ends. This CDR3 is built from 14 residues. CDR3 loop: CASSSTGNYNEQFF. Written as DNA, the CDR3 is TGTGCCAGCAGCTCAACAGGGAATTACAATGAGCAGTTCTTC.

CDR3 sequence: CASSLQGAAEAFF. The DNA of the CDR3 is TGTGCCAGCAGCCTACAGGGGGCTGCTGAAGCTTTCTTT. This rearrangement joins TRBV7-9 to TRBJ1-1; 9 bases agree with TRBD1. V was pared by 5 bases and J by 6 bases, with 4 bases of the junction left unmatched. From germline, CDR1 is SEHNR and CDR2 FQNEAQ (reference sequence). This CDR3 has 13 amino acids.

The V call is TRBV5-1, the J call TRBJ2-5, with D tentatively TRBD1 (6 bases). V lost 4 bases, J lost 5 bases, and 18 bases lay in between. Per the germline V gene, CDR1 is SGHRS and CDR2 is YFSETQ. CDR3 size: 15 residues. DNA for the CDR3: TGCGCCAGCAGCCATGGCAGGCCTACAGGGGAGACCCAGTACTTC. Protein product: CASSHGRPTGETQYF.

The rearrangement links TRBV4-2 to TRBJ1-2, with 10 positions matching TRBD1. Germline V gene data show CDR1 as LGHNA and CDR2 as YNFKEQ. V gave up 2 bases and J gave up 3 bases; unmatched junction bases: 12. CDR3 length: 18 amino acids. The CDR3 protein is CASSQHTGTGVGYYGYTF. The DNA for the CDR3 is TGTGCCAGCAGCCAACATACCGGGACAGGGGTCGGGTACTATGGCTACACCTTC.

This clone has only one observation. This chain connects TRBV6-5 to TRBJ1-5; no clear D gene. The CDR3 has 15 residues. V was shortened by 6 bases and J by 4 bases, with 16 bases between the two germline ends. Germline values: CDR1 MNHEY, CDR2 SVGAGI. CDR3 DNA: TGTGCCAGCAGCACCACTCCTTTCAAGAATCAGCCCCAGCATTTT. It yields the protein CASSTTPFKNQPQHF.

This chain uses TRBV7-2 with TRBJ1-4; 7 bases map to TRBD1. This CDR3 comprises 14 residues. The germline V gene encodes CDR1 SGHTA and CDR2 FQGNSA. With V trimmed by 8 bases and J by 4 bases, 7 bases remained unmatched. The CDR3 DNA reads as TGTGCCAGCTCGAGGACAGGCCTTAATGAAAAACTGTTTTTT. Its translation is CASSRTGLNEKLFF.

The V and J genes are TRBV14 and TRBJ1-6; TRBD1 matches 7 bases. The germline gives CDR1 SGHDN, CDR2 FVKESK. The CDR3 covers 16 residues. V was clipped by 2 bases and J by 8 bases; unmatched bases: 9. Written as DNA, the CDR3 is TGTGCCAGCAGCCAATTTTTCGGGACAGCCTATTCACCCCTCCACTTT. Translated: CASSQFFGTAYSPLHF.

The chain is built from TRBV4-3 and TRBJ1-1; TRBD1 agrees at 7 bases. With 1 base clipped from V and 2 bases from J, the junction kept 4 bases outside the gene matches. This CDR3 contains 15 residues. Germline V gives CDR1 LGHNA, CDR2 YSLEER. The CDR3 nucleotides read TGCGCCAGCAGCCAAGGCGGGACAGTAAACACTGAAGCTTTCTTT. Its protein product is CASSQGGTVNTEAFF.

The J gene is TRBJ2-3, the V gene TRBV4-3; maybe TRBD1 (5 bases). The CDR3 has 17 amino acids. Trimming stripped 2 bases from V and 0 bases from J, with 15 bases between. Germline CDR1 is LGHNA and CDR2 is YSLEER. The CDR3 DNA reads as TGCGCCAGCAGCCAATATTTGACAGTGCTAAGCACAGATACGCAGTATTTT. Protein: CASSQYLTVLSTDTQYF.

The chain is built from TRBV5-4 and TRBJ1-2; 9 nucleotides align to TRBD1. Trimming cost V 0 bases and J 7 bases; bases outside gene matches: 4. The CDR3 contains 14 residues. Germline loops: CDR1 SGHNT, CDR2 YYREEE (reference sequence). The CDR3 protein is CASSLVGQGLGYTF. Written as DNA, the CDR3 is TGTGCCAGCAGCTTGGTGGGACAGGGTCTTGGCTACACCTTC.

This sequence joins TRBV5-4 and TRBJ1-1; D perhaps matches TRBD1 (6 bases). V was shortened by 4 bases and J by 9 bases, with 22 bases between the two germline ends. The CDR3 contains 15 residues. The germline V gene encodes CDR1 SGHNT and CDR2 YYREEE (reference sequence). The CDR3 DNA follows: TGTGCCAGCAGCCCTCCCCCGGGGCAGGGGTGGAAAGCTTTCTTT. Amino acids: CASSPPPGQGWKAFF.

The chain uses TRBV5-1 and TRBJ2-1; the match to TRBD2 covers 8 bases. V shed 7 bases and J 3 bases; nucleotides not matched to a gene: 9. The germline V gene encodes CDR1 SGHRS and CDR2 YFSETQ. The CDR3 spans 15 residues. This CDR3 reads CASELTGTSYNEQFF. The CDR3 DNA reads as TGCGCCAGCGAACTGACCGGGACTAGCTACAATGAGCAGTTCTTC.

V usage is TRBV28 and J usage is TRBJ2-7; tentatively, D is TRBD1 (6 bases). Between the trimmed V and J ends, which lost 7 bases and 4 bases, there was a span of 17 bases. CDR1 is MDHEN, CDR2 SYDVKM, per germline. The CDR3 length is 14 residues. CDR3 region: CASTRDTPPYEQYF. The CDR3 nucleotides are TGTGCCAGCACTCGGGACACTCCACCTTACGAGCAGTACTTC.

The chain employs TRBV6-1 and TRBJ2-3; 8 bases match TRBD2. V lost 2 bases to trimming and J lost 11 bases; unmatched junction nucleotides: 15. CDR3 length equals 16 residues. CDR1 is MNHNS and CDR2 is SASEGT in the germline V gene. CDR3 in amino acids: CASSERLAGHGDLQYF. The CDR3 DNA follows: TGTGCCAGCAGTGAAAGGCTAGCGGGCCACGGTGATTTGCAGTATTTT.

The V gene is TRBV30, the J gene TRBJ1-2; 7 bases map to TRBD1. V dropped 3 bases and J dropped 5; count of bases not matched to a gene: 9. Germline CDR1 reads GTSNPN; CDR2 reads SVGIG (reference sequence). This CDR3 spans 14 amino acids. CDR3 in DNA: TGTGCCTGGAGCGAGGGGGCGGTAGGGTATGGCTACACCTTC. Translating gives CAWSEGAVGYGYTF.

Only one count was recorded for this clone. V usage is TRBV30 and J usage is TRBJ2-6; 8 positions match TRBD1. J was trimmed by 2 bases and V by 8 bases; bases with no gene match: 2. The CDR3 runs to 13 residues. CDR1 and CDR2 (germline): GTSNPN, SVGIG (reference sequence). CDR3 DNA: TGTGCCGTGGACAGGGCTGGGGCCAACGTCCTGACTTTC. Encoded protein: CAVDRAGANVLTF. Full variable domain (rest looked up from reference TRBV30 and TRBJ2-6): SQTIHQWPATLVQPVGSPLSLECTVEGTSNPNLYWYRQAAGRGLQLLFYSVGIGQISSEVPQNLSASRPQDRQFILSSKKLLLSDSGFYLCAVDRAGANVLTFGAGSRLTVL.